This T cell receptor beta chain was identified during a study of Ad26.COV2.S vaccination and SARS-CoV-2 variants. About the research overall: Intramuscular Ad26.COV2.S doses were given once or twice, 56 days apart. Study findings and constraints: Relative to placebo recipients, vaccine recipients exhibited elevated spike-specific TCR breadth. Post-vaccination breadth of spike-specific CD8+ and CD4+ T cell responses was reportedly substantial.

Specified treatment: around 19 received Ad26.COV2.S at low or high dose, single or two shots; roughly 5 received placebo; per-sample allocation not given. It was on day 63 after the first vaccine or placebo injection that samples were taken. Comments on this clone: What it recognizes is unknown. Sequence at one end of the junction differs from germline and may be a read error.

The protocol was immunoSEQ multiplex PCR, while the TCRdb copy is restricted to in-frame clones and leaves out a portion. The sample consists of about 350,000 clones, about 85% of them appearing once. The sequencing used peripheral blood, collected in a trial of Ad26.COV2.S vaccine versus placebo. This sequence originates from a person aged 18 to 59 who received the Ad26.COV2.S COVID-19 vaccine or a placebo.

The CDR3, as DNA: TGTGCCAGCAGCTTAGCGGAGGGAGGAAATCTCCTCCTCTTT. Its translation is CASSLAEGGNLLLF. The genes are TRBV7-2 and TRBJ1-1; D is uncertain. The CDR3 loop spans 14 amino acids. CDR1 SGHTA and CDR2 FQGNSA come from the germline V gene.